This TCR beta chain was documented in a study of CD8+ T cells in alopecia areata. Whole-study findings and limits: Clonality in the scalp and expanded CD8+ clones ranked among the top 100 were significantly decreased by tofacitinib.

Looked up from germline, CDR1 is SQVTM and CDR2 is ANQGSEA. V was cut by 3 bases and J by 9 bases, with 6 bases left in between. The CDR3 runs 10 residues. Only a few counts were recorded for this clone. Antigen unknown. After isolation, RNA underwent reverse transcription to generate cDNA as the sequencing template. Here immunoSEQ multiplex PCR was the method, and the copy in TCRdb shows in-frame clones only, minus some. The sample records approximately 150,000 clones, approximately 52% being singletons. This sample's treatment: oral pan-JAK inhibitor, 5-10 mg twice daily. The starting material was CD4+ T cells sorted from blood, obtained at approximately week 60, from a patient treated with tofacitinib. This chain links TRBV29-1 with TRBJ2-1; no firm D call. The receptor was derived from a human donor with alopecia areata. DNA of the CDR3: TGCAGCGTTGAGCTGGGTGAGCAGTTCTTC. Protein product: CSVELGEQFF.